This T cell receptor (beta chain) was obtained from a study of blood T cell repertoires in COVID-19. Study summary: Some COVID-19 samples were acute and others convalescent; all came from the United States, Italy and Spain. Nucleic acid was either cDNA or gDNA, and it came from T cells, B-cell-depleted T cells, or PBMCs.

Libraries were prepared by immunoSEQ multiplex PCR; TCRdb keeps only in-frame clonotypes and omits some of them. Among 250,000 to 300,000 clones listed, approximately 82% were seen once. Germline CDR1 and CDR2: SGDLS and YYNGEE. The CDR3 covers 15 residues. V lost 3 bases to trimming and J lost 2 bases, with 14 bases between them. Clinical history reported by participants formed the basis on which cohorts were assigned. The sample was PBMCs or T cells enriched from blood (not recorded which). This clonotype was sampled from a man between 35 and 55 years old who had been exposed to COVID-19. V is TRBV9 and J is TRBJ1-1, with D tentatively TRBD1 (5 bases). DNA of the CDR3: TGTGCCAGCAGCGAACTCATCGACAGAAACACTGAAGCTTTCTTT. This translates into CASSELIDRNTEAFF.